The T cell receptor beta chain under discussion was sequenced for a study of blood T cell repertoires in COVID-19. Study-level information: The United States, Italy and Spain provided the acute and convalescent COVID-19 samples. T cells, B-cell-depleted T cells, or PBMCs supplied cDNA or gDNA.

Source study methods: Estimates of nucleated cell counts were drawn from the amplification of reference gene primers. Profiling relied on immunoSEQ multiplex PCR, and the TCRdb table lists in-frame clones only, not all of them. That table gives V, J and clone size, and the DNA gave D and trimming. The sample includes approximately 140,000 clones, over 75% of them seen just once. Trimming pared 0 bases from V and 9 bases from J, leaving 16 bases between. CDR3 size: 15 residues. The V gene's germline CDR1 is SGHNT and CDR2 YYREEE (reference sequence). V gene TRBV5-4 combines with J gene TRBJ2-4; tentative D call: TRBD1 (6 bases). This clonotype originated in a man aged 40-55 years with active or convalescent COVID-19. The sample was peripheral blood. DNA for the CDR3: TGTGCCAGCAGCTTGGGCGGTGGCAGGGACATCATTCAGTACTTC. Translating gives CASSLGGGRDIIQYF.